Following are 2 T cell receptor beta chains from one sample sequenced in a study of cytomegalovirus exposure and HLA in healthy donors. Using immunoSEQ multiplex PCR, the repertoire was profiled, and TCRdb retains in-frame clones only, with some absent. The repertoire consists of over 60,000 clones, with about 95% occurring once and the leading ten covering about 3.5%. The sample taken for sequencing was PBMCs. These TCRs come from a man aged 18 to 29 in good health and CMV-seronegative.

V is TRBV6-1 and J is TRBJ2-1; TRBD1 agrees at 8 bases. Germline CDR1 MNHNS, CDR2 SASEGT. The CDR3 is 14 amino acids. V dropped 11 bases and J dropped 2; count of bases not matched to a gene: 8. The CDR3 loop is CASKGQETYNEQFF. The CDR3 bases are TGTGCCTCGAAGGGACAGGAGACCTACAATGAGCAGTTCTTC.

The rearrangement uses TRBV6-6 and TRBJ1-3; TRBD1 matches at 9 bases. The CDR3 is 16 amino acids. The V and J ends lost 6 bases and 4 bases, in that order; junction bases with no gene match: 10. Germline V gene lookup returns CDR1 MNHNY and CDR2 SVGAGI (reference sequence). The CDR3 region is CASSLGQGNSGNTIYF. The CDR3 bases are TGTGCCAGCAGCTTGGGACAGGGTAATTCCGGAAACACCATATATTTT.